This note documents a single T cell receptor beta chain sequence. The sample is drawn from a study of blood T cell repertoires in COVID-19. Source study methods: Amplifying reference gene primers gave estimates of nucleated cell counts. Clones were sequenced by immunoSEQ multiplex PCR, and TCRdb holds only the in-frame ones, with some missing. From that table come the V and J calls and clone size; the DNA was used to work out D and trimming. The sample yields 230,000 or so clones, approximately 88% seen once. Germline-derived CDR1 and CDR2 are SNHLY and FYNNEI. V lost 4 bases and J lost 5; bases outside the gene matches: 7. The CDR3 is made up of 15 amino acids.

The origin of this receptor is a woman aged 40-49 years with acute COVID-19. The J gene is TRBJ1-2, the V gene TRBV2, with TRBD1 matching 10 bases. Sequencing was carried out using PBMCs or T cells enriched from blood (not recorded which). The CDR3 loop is CASSVGTGALYGYTF. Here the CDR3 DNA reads TGTGCCAGCAGTGTTGGGACAGGGGCCTTATATGGCTACACCTTC. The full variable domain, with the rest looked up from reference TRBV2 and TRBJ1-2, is EPEVTQTPSHQVTQMGQEVILRCVPISNHLYFYWYRQILGQKVEFLVSFYNNEISEKSEIFDDQFSVERPDGSNFTLKIRSTKLEDSAMYFCASSVGTGALYGYTFGSGTRLTVV.